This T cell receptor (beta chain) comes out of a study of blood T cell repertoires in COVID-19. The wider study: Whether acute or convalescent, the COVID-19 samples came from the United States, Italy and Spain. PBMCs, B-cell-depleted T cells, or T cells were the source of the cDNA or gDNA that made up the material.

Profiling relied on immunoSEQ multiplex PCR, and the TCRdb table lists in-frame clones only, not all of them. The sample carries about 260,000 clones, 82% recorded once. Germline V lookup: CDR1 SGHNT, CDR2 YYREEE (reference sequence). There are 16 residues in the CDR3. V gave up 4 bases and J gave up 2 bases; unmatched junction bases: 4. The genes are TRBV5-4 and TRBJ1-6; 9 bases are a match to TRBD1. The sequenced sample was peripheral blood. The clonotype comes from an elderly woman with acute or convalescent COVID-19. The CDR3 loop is CASSPDRGAYNSPLHF. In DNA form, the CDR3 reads TGTGCCAGCAGCCCGGACAGGGGCGCCTATAATTCACCCCTCCACTTT.